These 15 T cell receptor beta chains were all obtained from the same sample, sequenced in a study of T cell changes during pregnancy in multiple sclerosis (dated by TCRdb to the late 2010s). Libraries were made using the immunoSEQ multiplex PCR assay. TCRdb took this table from immuneACCESS and kept in-frame rearrangements with V and J called. Such tables lack part of the clones; where checked against another copy, unresolved V genes explain under half of the gap, and the rest is unexplained. This sample comprises fewer than 80,000 clones, over 85% of them detected only once. The top ten clones comprise roughly 0.14% of the sample. This sample comprised CD4+ T cells from peripheral blood mononuclear cells, obtained after pregnancy. The receptors originated from a female donor with multiple sclerosis, enrolled in a pregnancy study.

The rearrangement links TRBV19 to TRBJ1-5; D is possibly TRBD1 (5 bases). There are 19 residues in the CDR3. V dropped 3 bases and J dropped 1 base, with 22 bases sitting between them. The germline CDR1 and CDR2 sequences are LNHDA and SQIVND (reference sequence). In nucleotides, the CDR3 is TGTGCCAGTAGTATCTGGAAGGTGCAGGGTATCGGCAGCAATCAGCCCCAGCATTTT. This gives the protein CASSIWKVQGIGSNQPQHF.

The chain has TRBV9 and TRBJ2-1; 9 bases map to TRBD2. V dropped 4 bases and J dropped 8; count of bases not matched to a gene: 13. The CDR3 contains 16 residues. Germline V lookup: CDR1 SGDLS, CDR2 YYNGEE. The chain's CDR3 is CASSLREAGGLYEQFF. Here the CDR3 DNA reads TGTGCCAGCAGCCTCCGGGAAGCGGGAGGTCTCTATGAGCAGTTCTTC.

This clone was detected a few times. V and J are TRBV5-6 and TRBJ2-5, with a weak D call TRBD2 (6 bases). CDR3 length equals 17 residues. CDR1 and CDR2 (germline): SGHDT, YYEEEE. Deletions cut 3 bases from V and 2 bases from J, with 20 bases between. The DNA of the CDR3 is TGTGCCAGCAGCTCGCGGGACTCCCTCGCCCGACAAGAGACCCAGTACTTC. Translated, it gives CASSSRDSLARQETQYF.

Here the CDR3 reads CASSLAGQGQFF. The DNA for the CDR3 is TGTGCCAGCAGCTTAGCGGGACAGGGGCAGTTCTTC. The chain uses TRBV7-2 and TRBJ2-1; 9 bases map to TRBD1. V shed 0 bases and J 12 bases; nucleotides not matched to a gene: 0. CDR1 and CDR2 from the germline V gene are SGHTA and FQGNSA. The length of the CDR3 is 12 residues.

J is TRBJ2-1 and V is TRBV15; D possibly corresponds to TRBD2 (6 bases). The V and J ends lost 1 base and 7 bases respectively, with 11 bases between them. Germline lookup yields CDR1 LNHNV and CDR2 YYDKDF (reference sequence). This CDR3 comprises 14 residues. CDR3 sequence (DNA): TGTGCCACCAGCAGAGTCGATAGCGGTAATGAGCAGTTCTTC. Protein sequence: CATSRVDSGNEQFF.

The chain employs TRBV7-9 and TRBJ2-2, with TRBD2 identical over 14 bases. Trimming removed 2 bases from V and 6 bases from J; junction bases left unmatched: 8. Germline lookup yields CDR1 SEHNR and CDR2 FQNEAQ (reference sequence). The CDR3 is 18 amino acids. The CDR3 protein is CASSLRLAGGPLAGELFF. For the CDR3, the DNA is TGTGCCAGCAGCTTAAGACTAGCGGGAGGGCCTTTGGCCGGGGAGCTGTTTTTT.

This chain connects TRBV6-5 to TRBJ2-5, with D hard to call. CDR1 and CDR2 (germline): MNHEY, SVGAGI. The CDR3 sequence is 11 residues long. Trimming shortened V by 6 bases and J by 5 bases, and 7 bases separated the two germline ends. The DNA for the CDR3 is TGTGCCAGCAGGGCCAGGGAGACCCAGTACTTC. It is translated as CASRARETQYF.

The chain recombines TRBV7-6 with TRBJ1-5; 9 positions match TRBD1. The CDR3 consists of 15 residues. Germline assignment: CDR1 SGHVS and CDR2 FNYEAQ. J was trimmed by 7 bases and V by 1 base; bases with no gene match: 5. DNA for the CDR3: TGTGCCAGCAGCTTAGACAGGGGGCGCAGCCAGCCCCAGCATTTT. It yields the protein CASSLDRGRSQPQHF. Full variable domain (outside the CDR3, taken from reference TRBV7-6 and TRBJ1-5): GAGVSQSPRYKVTKRGQDVALRCDPISGHVSLYWYRQALGQGPEFLTYFNYEAQQDKSGLPNDRFSAERPEGSISTLTIQRTEQRDSAMYRCASSLDRGRSQPQHFGDGTRLSIL.

The chain couples TRBV5-1 to TRBJ2-3; 11 bases match TRBD2. J gave up 1 base and V 0 bases, and 1 base lay outside the gene matches. Germline CDR1 SGHRS, CDR2 YFSETQ. CDR3 length: 16 residues. CDR3 loop: CASSLALAGGTDTQYF. The CDR3 DNA is TGCGCCAGCAGCTTGGCACTAGCGGGAGGCACAGATACGCAGTATTTT.

The chain recombines TRBV5-1 with TRBJ1-1, with 8 bases identical to TRBD1. CDR3 size: 13 residues. V lost 5 bases and J lost 1; bases outside the gene matches: 1. CDR1 and CDR2 (germline): SGHRS, YFSETQ. The DNA of the CDR3 is TGCGCCAGCAGTGACAGGGGGAACACTGAAGCTTTCTTT. Protein sequence: CASSDRGNTEAFF.

V gene TRBV9 combines with J gene TRBJ2-1; 11 bases agree with TRBD2. This CDR3 region has 18 residues. V was clipped by 4 bases and J by 4 bases; unmatched bases: 13. The V gene's germline CDR1 is SGDLS and CDR2 YYNGEE. CDR3 nucleotides: TGTGCCAGCAGCTCCCGGGGGGATAGCGGGAGGGGGTACAATGAGCAGTTCTTC. This codes for CASSSRGDSGRGYNEQFF.

This clone was recorded a few times. The chain couples TRBV6-5 to TRBJ1-2; TRBD1 matches at 11 bases. Germline-derived CDR1 and CDR2 are MNHEY and SVGAGI. The CDR3 covers 15 residues. Losses at the gene ends were 6 bases for V and 7 bases for J; bases not matched to a gene: 10. The chain's CDR3 is CASSNPTGTGGGYTF. In nucleotides, the CDR3 is TGTGCCAGCAGCAACCCGACTGGGACAGGGGGTGGCTACACCTTC.

The gene calls are TRBV19 and TRBJ1-1; D might be TRBD1 (5 bases). Germline CDR1 reads LNHDA; CDR2 reads SQIVND (reference sequence). The CDR3 contains 13 residues. The V and J ends lost 7 bases and 0 bases respectively, with 9 bases between them. The CDR3 spells CASMTVLNTEAFF. The CDR3 DNA is TGTGCCAGTATGACAGTCTTGAACACTGAAGCTTTCTTT. Full variable domain (missing parts from reference TRBV19 and TRBJ1-1): DGGITQSPKYLFRKEGQNVTLSCEQNLNHDAMYWYRQDPGQGLRLIYYSQIVNDFQKGDIAEGYSVSREKKESFPLTVTSAQKNPTAFYLCASMTVLNTEAFFGQGTRLTVV.

V gene TRBV10-2 combines with J gene TRBJ2-1; D perhaps matches TRBD2 (5 bases). V was cut by 3 bases and J by 3 bases, with 12 bases left in between. This CDR3 has 15 amino acids. The V gene's germline CDR1 is WSHSY and CDR2 SAAADI. The CDR3 bases are TGCGCCAGCAGTGAACCAGCGGAGAACTACAATGAGCAGTTCTTC. It encodes CASSEPAENYNEQFF.

This chain uses TRBV11-3 with TRBJ2-1, with 9 bases that match TRBD2. Germline values: CDR1 SGHNT, CDR2 YENEEA. With 1 base clipped from V and 8 bases from J, the junction kept 6 bases outside the gene matches. The CDR3 contains 15 residues. The CDR3 region is CASSLGSGRGDEQFF. CDR3 in DNA: TGTGCCAGCAGCTTAGGTAGCGGGAGAGGGGATGAGCAGTTCTTC.